A selection of T cell receptor beta chains follows, all from one sample in a study of neurological immune-mediated disorders. From the 5' RACE reads, TCRdb called clonotypes with MiXCR, one entry per CDR3 protein. This table holds roughly 60,000 distinct CDR3 sequences, more than 9.5% found once. The sequenced sample was PBMCs. These receptors were obtained from a man aged 55 to 70 in good health. Each CDR3 is given with its conserved first and last residue. D genes are given only for firm matches. Clone size appears in some rows only: once, few, many, or a class for an expanded clone.

clone size	D gene	V gene	J gene	CDR3 DNA	CDR3 protein
many	.	TRBV12-3/TRBV12-4	TRBJ1-5	TGTGCCAGCAGCCGGGACGGATACAATCAGCCCCAGCATTTT	CASSRDGYNQPQHF
many	.	TRBV20-1	TRBJ2-4	TGCAGTGCTAGAGCCCTCCAGGGGTCCAAAAACATTCAGTACTTC	CSARALQGSKNIQYF
many	TRBD1	TRBV5-1	TRBJ1-5	TGCGCCAGCAGCACGGGACAGGGGAATCAGCCCCAGCATTTT	CASSTGQGNQPQHF
many	TRBD1	TRBV6-4	TRBJ2-3	TGTGCCAGCAGTCCGGACAGGGCGAGGACAGATACGCAGTATTTT	CASSPDRARTDTQYF
many	TRBD2	TRBV5-6	TRBJ2-3	TGTGCCAGCAGCTCCGCCGGGACTAGCGGACCCCTTGAAGATACGCAGTATTTT	CASSSAGTSGPLEDTQYF
many	TRBD1	TRBV9	TRBJ2-2	TGTGCCAGCAGCGCCTGGACAGGGACCGGGGAGCTGTTTTTT	CASSAWTGTGELFF
many	TRBD1	TRBV5-6	TRBJ2-1	TGTGCCAGCAGCTTGAGACAGGGGGCGATTTTCAATGAGCAGTTCTTC	CASSLRQGAIFNEQFF
many	.	TRBV20-1	TRBJ2-7	TGCAGTGCCAATGGACAGCTTAGTAGCTACGAGCAGTACTTC	CSANGQLSSYEQYF
once	.	TRBV19	TRBJ1-5	TGTGCCAGTAGTATTACTAGCGATCAGCCCCAGCATTTT	CASSITSDQPQHF
many	.	TRBV7-2	TRBJ2-1	TGTGCCAGCAGCTTCCCCTGGGGCAATGAGCAGTTCTTC	CASSFPWGNEQFF
many	.	TRBV21-1	TRBJ2-7	TGTGCCAGCAGCAAAGACGGGCCCGAGCAGTACTTC	CASSKDGPEQYF
many	TRBD2	TRBV7-2	TRBJ2-3	TGTGCCAGCAGCTCCGGGACTAGCGGCACAGATACGCAGTATTTT	CASSSGTSGTDTQYF
many	.	TRBV29-1	TRBJ2-3	TGCAGCGTTGATAAGGGTACAGATACGCAGTATTTT	CSVDKGTDTQYF
many	.	TRBV3-1	TRBJ1-2	TGTGCCAGCAGTCAGGGGCTTAACTATGGCTACACCTTC	CASSQGLNYGYTF
.	.	TRBV7-9	TRBJ1-4	TGTGCCAGCAGCTTCCGACAGGAAGGCGAAAAACTGTTTTTT	CASSFRQEGEKLFF
many	.	TRBV2	TRBJ1-1	TGTGCCAGCCACACCCGACTAGGCGCTTTCTTT	CASHTRLGAFF
many	.	TRBV20-1	TRBJ1-1	TGCAGTGCTAGGGGAGACAGGGAAGCTTTCTTT	CSARGDREAFF
many	.	TRBV13	TRBJ1-1	TGTGCCAGCAGCAGGGTAACGGCGAACACTGAAGCTTTCTTT	CASSRVTANTEAFF
many	.	TRBV20-1	TRBJ1-3	TGCAGTGCCCCCCTAACAGAAGCTGGAAACACCATATATTTT	CSAPLTEAGNTIYF
many	TRBD1	TRBV3-1	TRBJ1-4	TGTGCCAGCAGCCAAGATCGGGGACAGGCTAATGAAAAACTGTTTTTT	CASSQDRGQANEKLFF
many	TRBD1	TRBV10-3	TRBJ2-3	TGTGCCATCAGTCCCGGGACAGTTACAGATACGCAGTATTTT	CAISPGTVTDTQYF
many	.	TRBV12-3/TRBV12-4	TRBJ1-5	TGTGCCAGCAGTTTCGTGGGTGGCAATCAGCCCCAGCATTTT	CASSFVGGNQPQHF
many	TRBD2	TRBV2	TRBJ2-7	TGTGCCAGCAGTGATGGCGGGGGACCCTACGAGCAGTACTTC	CASSDGGGPYEQYF
many	.	TRBV28	TRBJ2-2	TGTGCCAGCAGTCAAGGATCCGGGGAGCTGTTTTTT	CASSQGSGELFF
many	.	TRBV7-2	TRBJ1-3	TGTGCCAGCAGAATAGGACCCTCTGGAAACACCATATATTTT	CASRIGPSGNTIYF
few	.	TRBV20-1	TRBJ1-5	TGCAGTGCGAACTCCGTAGGGTTCCTTAGCAATCAGCCCCAGCATTTT	CSANSVGFLSNQPQHF
many	TRBD2	TRBV14	TRBJ2-3	TGTGCCAGCAGCCCGCGGAGCGGGGGACACAGATTTACGCAGTATTTT	CASSPRSGGHRFTQYF
many	TRBD1	TRBV6-5	TRBJ2-2	TGTGCCAGCAGTTACGACAGGGCTAACACCGGGGAGCTGTTTTTT	CASSYDRANTGELFF
many	.	TRBV10-3	TRBJ2-1	TGTGCCATCAGTGAGTCTATGGGCAATGAGCAGTTCTTC	CAISESMGNEQFF
many	.	TRBV12-3/TRBV12-4	TRBJ2-5	TGTGCCAGCAGACGCATCCAAGAGACCCAGTACTTC	CASRRIQETQYF
many	.	TRBV12-3/TRBV12-4	TRBJ1-5	TGTGCCAGCAGGGTTAGAGATAGCAATCAGCCCCAGCATTTT	CASRVRDSNQPQHF
many	.	TRBV5-1	TRBJ1-1	TGCGCCAGCAGAGTTGACAGCTACCCGAACACTGAAGCTTTCTTT	CASRVDSYPNTEAFF
many	TRBD1	TRBV7-2	TRBJ1-5	TGTGCCAGCAGCCCCCAGCCGGGACAGGGCTTTACCAATCAGCCCCAGCATTTT	CASSPQPGQGFTNQPQHF
.	.	TRBV12-3/TRBV12-4	TRBJ1-5	TGTGCCAGCAGTTTAGTTCAGGATCAGCCCCAGCATTTT	CASSLVQDQPQHF
many	TRBD1	TRBV7-2	TRBJ2-5	TGTGCCAGCAGCTTACAGGGGGTTTTGGAGACCCAGTACTTC	CASSLQGVLETQYF
many	.	TRBV20-1	TRBJ2-2	TGCAGTGCTAGTACAGGGCCCGGGGAGCTGTTTTTT	CSASTGPGELFF
many	TRBD2	TRBV20-1	TRBJ2-3	TGCAGTGTTCTTAGCGGGGGCGCGTCAGATACGCAGTATTTT	CSVLSGGASDTQYF
many	.	TRBV7-2	TRBJ2-3	TGTGCCAGCAGGGTAAGGCGGTATGGCACAGATACGCAGTATTTT	CASRVRRYGTDTQYF
many	.	TRBV20-1	TRBJ2-5	TGCAGTGCTAGAGATCTCGGAGGGGCCCAAGAGACCCAGTACTTC	CSARDLGGAQETQYF
many	.	TRBV20-1	TRBJ2-3	TGCAGTGCTAGAGATTCGGGACAAAACACAGATACGCAGTATTTT	CSARDSGQNTDTQYF
many	.	TRBV2	TRBJ1-4	TGTGCCAGCAGTCCTCGGGGCCAAACTAATGAAAAACTGTTTTTT	CASSPRGQTNEKLFF
many	.	TRBV12-3/TRBV12-4	TRBJ2-2	TGTGCCAGCAGTTTCCCGCCTGGGCTGTTTTTT	CASSFPPGLFF
many	TRBD1	TRBV12-3/TRBV12-4	TRBJ1-1	TGTGCCAGCAGTCAGCTGACAGGGCAAGCTTTCTTT	CASSQLTGQAFF
many	TRBD1	TRBV20-1	TRBJ2-3	TGCAGTGCTAGAGCCCCCTTGGACAGGGCATTCACAGATACGCAGTATTTT	CSARAPLDRAFTDTQYF
many	.	TRBV27	TRBJ1-2	TGTGCCAGCAGGGACCCGGGTGGTGGCTACACCTTC	CASRDPGGGYTF
many	TRBD1	TRBV12-3/TRBV12-4	TRBJ1-3	TGTGCCAGCAGTTTAGCGCCCAGGGGGCTTCCATATTTT	CASSLAPRGLPYF
many	.	TRBV20-1	TRBJ2-2	TGCAGTGCCCCCGCCGGGGCCGCGGGGGAGCTGTTTTTT	CSAPAGAAGELFF
many	.	TRBV5-1	TRBJ1-1	TGCGCCAGCAGCTTCCCGGACAGTAAAGCTTTCTTT	CASSFPDSKAFF
.	TRBD1	TRBV19	TRBJ1-6	TGTGCCAGTAACCCACAGGGGGCTGTATCACCCCTCCACTTT	CASNPQGAVSPLHF
many	TRBD1	TRBV6-6	TRBJ1-2	TGTGCCAGCAGTGACAGGGACTATGGCTACACCTTC	CASSDRDYGYTF
.	.	TRBV6-1	TRBJ1-1	TGTGCCAGCAGTGAGACTCGTCGGGACACTGAAGCTTTCTTT	CASSETRRDTEAFF
.	.	TRBV6-2/TRBV6-3	TRBJ1-2	TGTGCCAGCAGCACCGTCGGGTGGCCTAACTATGGCTACACCTTC	CASSTVGWPNYGYTF
many	TRBD1	TRBV20-1	TRBJ2-5	TGCAGTGCTAGGGACAGGGGGCGACATGAGACCCAGTACTTC	CSARDRGRHETQYF
many	.	TRBV7-2	TRBJ1-4	TGTGCCAGCAGCTTTGGGGGGGCAAGTGAAAAACTGTTTTTT	CASSFGGASEKLFF
many	.	TRBV5-1	TRBJ1-4	TGCGCCAGCAGCTTGGTCGGGGTTTGGGAAAAACTGTTTTTT	CASSLVGVWEKLFF
many	TRBD2	TRBV5-6	TRBJ2-6	TGTGCCAGCAGCTCACCTGCGCGGGGGGGCCCCTGGGCCAACGTCCTGACTTTC	CASSSPARGGPWANVLTF
many	TRBD1	TRBV20-1	TRBJ1-1	TGCAGTGCCCCCGCGGACAGGGGGCGAGTAAGCGCTGAAGCTTTCTTT	CSAPADRGRVSAEAFF
many	.	TRBV10-3	TRBJ2-3	TGTGCCACCGGCTTGGAGGGCACAGATACGCAGTATTTT	CATGLEGTDTQYF
.	.	TRBV6-5	TRBJ1-3	TGTGCCAGCGCCCGTTCGGGGGGCTCTGGAAACACCATATATTTT	CASARSGGSGNTIYF